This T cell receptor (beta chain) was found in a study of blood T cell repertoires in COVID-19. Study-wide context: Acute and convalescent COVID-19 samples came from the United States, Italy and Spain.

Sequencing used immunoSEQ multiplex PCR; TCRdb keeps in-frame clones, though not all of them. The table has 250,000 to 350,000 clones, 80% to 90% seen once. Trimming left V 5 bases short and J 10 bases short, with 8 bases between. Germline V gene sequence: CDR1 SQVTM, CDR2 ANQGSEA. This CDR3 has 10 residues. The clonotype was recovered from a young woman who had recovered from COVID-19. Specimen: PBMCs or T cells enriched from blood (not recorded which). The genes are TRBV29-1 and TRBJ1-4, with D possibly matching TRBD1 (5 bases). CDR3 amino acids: CSVSQGKLFF. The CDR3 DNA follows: TGCAGCGTTTCTCAGGGAAAACTGTTTTTT. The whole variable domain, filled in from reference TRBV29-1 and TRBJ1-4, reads SAVISQKPSRDICQRGTSLTIQCQVDSQVTMMFWYRQQPGQSLTLIATANQGSEATYESGFVIDKFPISRPNLTFSTLTVSNMSPEDSSIYLCSVSQGKLFFGSGTQLSVL.